Given below is one T cell receptor (beta chain) in context. Clones were read by immunoSEQ multiplex PCR, and TCRdb kept only the in-frame ones, dropping some. This table has 85,000 to 90,000 clones, 94% appearing once. This record comes from a study of T cell changes during pregnancy in multiple sclerosis. This CDR3 comprises 15 residues. The germline V gene encodes CDR1 MNHEY and CDR2 SVGAGI. V was pared by 6 bases and J by 5 bases, with 8 bases of the junction left unmatched. The V and J genes are TRBV6-5 and TRBJ2-2, with 8 bases fitting TRBD1. Source: peripheral blood, taken after pregnancy. This receptor was obtained from a female donor in good health, enrolled as a control in a pregnancy study. The CDR3 here is CASRADRAGTGELFF. CDR3 DNA sequence: TGTGCCAGCAGGGCGGACAGGGCGGGGACCGGGGAGCTGTTTTTT.